This note documents a single T cell receptor beta chain sequence. This clone has just one count. Its antigen is currently not known. It has no much larger one-base neighbor in the sample; base qualities were not kept. TCR CDR3 regions were amplified from genomic DNA by multiplex PCR using the deep immunoSEQ assay. For each cell subset, the extracted genomic DNA was distributed evenly across all wells of several immunoSEQ 96-well plates, and each plate served as one replicate. Each replicate PCR for sorted subsets received 200 ng genomic DNA, equal to tens of thousands of T cell genomes. Purified libraries were measured with a Qubit 3.0 fluorometer, size-checked on a Bioanalyzer 2100, and measured again with the KAPA Library Quantification kit. Every immunoSEQ 96-well plate was sequenced on a dedicated single-read 150-cycle Illumina NextSeq 550 flow cell. The authors processed their data as follows. Because the immunoSEQ output held only junctional sequences and lacked quality scores, the filtering could not match the filtering applied to full-length reads. To assign V/J genes and CDR3, sequences were annotated against IMGT germline references using PyIR, a Python wrapper for IgBLAST v1.9. Reads were removed for weak V/J assignments (E-value above 1e-6), missing CDR3, stop codons, out-of-frame junctions, or ambiguous translated residues. V3J clonotypes were defined as sequences sharing the same inferred V gene, J gene, and CDR3 amino acid sequence. To compute the percentage overlap between repertoires, the number of shared unique clonotypes was divided by the size of the smaller repertoire. RTK rarefaction, the Chao1 estimator, and Recon v2.1 estimates of unobserved clonotypes were used to assess repertoire richness. OLGA was used to compute generation probabilities for all TCRbeta clonotypes that the gDNA method yielded from a handful of donors. This immuneACCESS table, as held by TCRdb, lists in-frame sequences with V and J called but not all clones. Of the missing ones, under half trace to an unresolved V gene in checked studies; the others have no known cause. V and J calls and clone size are as listed in that table; D and trimming were resolved from the DNA. The sample table holds 1.5 million to 2.5 million clones, of which around 96% were seen once. The ten largest clones take up 1% to 1.5% of the sample.

For the CD8 naive samples, CD45RO-negative cells were positively selected for CCR7, yielding a CD45RA+CCR7+ population from which TemRA cells were excluded. Donors were healthy HIV-negative adults with no recently reported acute infections or vaccinations. Every donor was a Caucasian adult living in Nashville, Tennessee, USA. After blood collection by leukapheresis, PBMCs were isolated using Ficoll-Histopaque density gradient centrifugation and then cryopreserved in the vapor phase of liquid nitrogen. Analytical flow cytometry was used to check the purity and quantity of every magnetically sorted T cell population. From each sorted fraction, genomic DNA was isolated and quantified by UV absorbance on a Nanodrop 2000c. This sample is drawn from a study of shared clonotypes between healthy human individuals (dated by TCRdb to about 2020). The study in broad terms: A few men and a couple of women, aged 18 to 49 years, made up the cohort. Blood TCR repertoires of roughly five healthy adults were deeply sequenced to estimate repertoire size and the extent of clonotype sharing between individuals. For each donor, three plates each were used for CD4 naive and CD4 memory, two plates were used for CD8 naive, and one plate was used for CD8 memory. Between about 0.94 and 8.9 billion PBMCs per donor were obtained by leukapheresis. Libraries were prepared and TCR repertoires were sequenced by different laboratories using diverse techniques, in order to increase sequencing depth and limit assay-specific biases. General conclusions and limits of the study: Across several donors, roughly 5.4% of naive CD4, 3.5% of naive CD8, 2% to 2.5% of memory CD4, and 0.4% to 0.45% of memory CD8 clonotypes were shared. Sampling was restricted to blood, and TCR repertoires in tissue are likely to differ from TCR repertoires in blood. Incomplete sequencing was indicated by rarefaction of sorted-subset datasets, despite the large sequencing depth. Clonotypes shared by all four sorted-subset donors showed higher generation probabilities than non-shared clonotypes. Larger estimated clonotype richness was generally found for naive subsets than for memory subsets. Based on pairwise subsampling, the degree of clonotype sharing among donors was expected to be affected by sequencing depth. Because the study included only a small number of donors, the genetic and exposure-history diversity represented was limited.

This clonotype was obtained from a young man in good health. The sample taken for sequencing was naive CD8+ T cells sorted from blood. The sample's cell subset or site label, in plain terms: CD45RA+CCR7+.

The CDR3 here reads CASSLSGSGYEQYF. At the DNA level, the sequence is TGTGCCAGCAGCCTTAGCGGGAGCGGTTACGAGCAGTACTTC. The receptor chain draws on TRBV9 and TRBJ2-7; TRBD2 matches 9 bases in the middle. CDR1 is given as SGDLS and CDR2 as YYNGEE, both from the germline V gene. Trimmed from V: 4 bases; trimmed from J: 4 bases; junction bases lacking a gene match: 6. The CDR3 has 14 amino acids, counting the end cysteine and phenylalanine. Only CDR3 DNA remains: 42 bases, in frame from the first base.